The 23 T cell receptor beta chains given below trace back to one sample, sequenced in a study of cytomegalovirus exposure and HLA in healthy donors. The PCR ran on 60 Vbeta and 13 Jbeta primers. Some clones are missing from TCRdb's copy, which holds only in-frame ones; the method was immunoSEQ multiplex PCR. The profile covers some 190,000 clones, with roughly 81% appearing a single time and 3% to 3.5% taken by the ten largest. Sequenced: PBMCs. All receptors derive from a woman between 25 and 40 years old in good health and CMV-seropositive.

The chain links TRBV29-1 to TRBJ2-7; 12 nucleotides line up with TRBD2. Germline CDR1 and CDR2: SQVTM and ANQGSEA. CDR3 length: 13 amino acids. With V trimmed by 5 bases and J by 5 bases, 4 bases remained unmatched. CDR3 DNA sequence: TGCAGCGTTCCTAGCGGGAGGGGGGACGAGCAGTACTTC. Translation: CSVPSGRGDEQYF.

This clone has just a few counts. The genes are TRBV6-1 and TRBJ1-5, with 9 bases identical to TRBD1. The CDR3 is made up of 15 amino acids. V lost 6 bases, J lost 6 bases, and 9 bases stayed unmatched. The V gene's germline CDR1 is MNHNS and CDR2 SASEGT. CDR3 nucleotide sequence: TGTGCCAGCAGAGTACAGGGGGCGCTTGGTCAGCCCCAGCATTTT. This sequence encodes CASRVQGALGQPQHF.

The chain couples TRBV18 to TRBJ2-7; D may be TRBD2 (6 bases). V was pared by 2 bases and J by 5 bases, with 13 bases between. Germline-derived CDR1 and CDR2 are KGHSH and LQKENI. The CDR3 spans 14 residues. The CDR3 is CASSPGGGNNEQYF. The CDR3 bases are TGTGCCAGCTCACCAGGGGGAGGTAACAACGAGCAGTACTTC.

This sequence joins TRBV7-9 and TRBJ2-7; weak D call: TRBD1 (5 bases). The CDR3 runs to 12 residues. Trimming pared 5 bases from V and 4 bases from J, leaving 9 bases between. Germline V gene sequence: CDR1 SEHNR, CDR2 FQNEAQ (reference sequence). The CDR3 sequence: CASSLGAYEQYF. In nucleotides, the CDR3 is TGTGCCAGCAGCCTTGGGGCTTACGAGCAGTACTTC.

This clone has a handful of counts. The chain has TRBV6-1 and TRBJ2-5, with 9 nucleotides matching TRBD1. CDR1 and CDR2 (germline): MNHNS, SASEGT. This CDR3 comprises 15 residues. The J segment lost 6 bases and the V segment lost 6 bases, leaving 11 bases of the junction unmatched. The CDR3 DNA sequence: TGTGCCAGCAGCCGTCCCGGGACAGGGTACAAGACCCAGTACTTC. Amino acid sequence: CASSRPGTGYKTQYF.

The V gene is TRBV19, the J gene TRBJ1-1; a weak D match, TRBD1 (6 bases). The germline gives CDR1 LNHDA, CDR2 SQIVND (reference sequence). This CDR3 has 15 residues. Trimming removed 7 bases from V and 0 bases from J, with 15 bases in between. CDR3 protein: CASISGGAVNTEAFF. CDR3 nucleotide sequence: TGTGCCAGTATTTCGGGGGGCGCGGTGAACACTGAAGCTTTCTTT.

The chain has TRBV10-3 and TRBJ1-1; TRBD1 matches at 7 bases. The CDR3 runs 16 residues. After removal of 0 bases from V and 2 bases from J, the junction contained 6 bases not matched to a gene. Germline V gene sequence: CDR1 ENHRY, CDR2 SYGVKD. The CDR3 reads CAISESNYRGNTEAFF. The CDR3 DNA follows: TGTGCCATCAGTGAGTCGAATTACAGGGGAAACACTGAAGCTTTCTTT.

The chain recombines TRBV28 with TRBJ2-1; D unclear. The germline CDR1 and CDR2 sequences are MDHEN and SYDVKM. This CDR3 is 13 amino acids long. The germline V and J ends were trimmed by 5 bases and 5 bases, with 10 bases remaining between them. CDR3 bases: TGTGCCAGCAGTCTCTCCCACAACAATGAGCAGTTCTTC. This codes for CASSLSHNNEQFF.

CDR3 DNA: TGCGCCAGCAGCCCCGCCGCTGCGGGGGACCGAGGCTACACCTTC. Its protein product is CASSPAAAGDRGYTF. This chain uses TRBV4-1 with TRBJ1-2; tentative D call: TRBD1 (5 bases). V lost 4 bases and J lost 8, with 20 bases in between. CDR1 and CDR2 from the germline V gene are MGHRA and YSYEKL. CDR3 length: 15 amino acids.

The V and J genes are TRBV5-1 and TRBJ2-3; D perhaps matches TRBD1 (6 bases). Germline CDR1 reads SGHRS; CDR2 reads YFSETQ. This CDR3 contains 16 residues. Deletions cut 2 bases from V and 6 bases from J, with 19 bases between. CDR3 amino acids: CASSFVAGTSGDTQYF. Written as DNA, the CDR3 is TGCGCCAGCAGCTTTGTGGCCGGGACATCTGGGGATACGCAGTATTTT.

The chain has TRBV9 and TRBJ1-1; 9 bases are shared with TRBD1. The CDR3 totals 16 residues. Per the germline V gene, CDR1 is SGDLS and CDR2 is YYNGEE. V lost 4 bases, J lost 3 bases, and 10 bases stayed unmatched. CDR3 sequence: CASSPTPTGGDTEAFF. The DNA for the CDR3 is TGTGCCAGCAGCCCGACCCCGACAGGGGGGGACACTGAAGCTTTCTTT.

The V call is TRBV18, the J call TRBJ1-5; maybe TRBD1 (5 bases). The CDR3 extends over 15 amino acids. With 6 bases removed from V and 2 bases from J, the gap between germline ends came to 14 bases. Germline lookup yields CDR1 KGHSH and CDR2 LQKENI. Here the CDR3 reads CASSGGTVGNQPQHF. The CDR3 DNA follows: TGTGCCAGCTCCGGGGGTACGGTAGGCAATCAGCCCCAGCATTTT. Filled out from reference TRBV18 and TRBJ1-5, the complete variable domain reads NAGVMQNPRHLVRRRGQEARLRCSPMKGHSHVYWYRQLPEEGLKFMVYLQKENIIDESGMPKERFSAEFPKEGPSILRIQQVVRGDSAAYFCASSGGTVGNQPQHFGDGTRLSIL.

This chain connects TRBV7-2 to TRBJ2-7; 7 bases fit TRBD2. Germline V lookup: CDR1 SGHTA, CDR2 FQGNSA. The V and J ends lost 6 bases and 3 bases, in that order; junction bases with no gene match: 5. CDR3 length: 13 residues. The CDR3 reads CASRAGTNYEQYF. As DNA, the CDR3 is TGTGCCAGCAGGGCCGGGACTAACTACGAGCAGTACTTC.

The V gene is TRBV6-4, the J gene TRBJ1-1; a weak D match, TRBD1 (6 bases). The germline CDR1 and CDR2 sequences are MRHNA and SNTAGT. This CDR3 spans 15 amino acids. Trimming stripped 6 bases from V and 2 bases from J, with 16 bases between. CDR3 sequence (DNA): TGTGCCAGCAGCCCGAGGGAGGGGGGAAACACTGAAGCTTTCTTT. This codes for CASSPREGGNTEAFF.

The chain carries TRBV11-2 and TRBJ2-3; 8 positions agree with TRBD2. The CDR3 consists of 14 residues. V gave up 5 bases and J gave up 10 bases; unmatched junction bases: 11. Germline assignment: CDR1 SGHAT and CDR2 FQNNGV. The CDR3 region is CASSVRTGGQSQYF. In nucleotides, the CDR3 is TGTGCCAGCAGCGTAAGGACGGGAGGGCAATCGCAGTATTTT.

This chain connects TRBV28 to TRBJ2-7; 9 positions match TRBD1. CDR1 MDHEN and CDR2 SYDVKM come from the germline V gene. The CDR3 runs to 12 residues. With V trimmed by 8 bases and J by 5 bases, 4 bases remained unmatched. The CDR3 spells CASGDRVNEQYF. CDR3 sequence (DNA): TGTGCCAGCGGGGACAGGGTGAACGAGCAGTACTTC.

The chain employs TRBV12-5 and TRBJ2-3, with D unresolved. Trimming shortened V by 5 bases and J by 6 bases, and 9 bases separated the two germline ends. The CDR3 runs 12 residues. CDR1 is LGHNT and CDR2 is FRNRAP in the germline V gene. The CDR3 loop is CASGPKEDTQYF. DNA for the CDR3: TGTGCTAGTGGTCCAAAGGAGGATACGCAGTATTTT.

This chain links TRBV5-4 with TRBJ2-7; TRBD2 matches 8 bases. The germline V gene encodes CDR1 SGHNT and CDR2 YYREEE (reference sequence). The CDR3 covers 13 residues. Trimming removed 5 bases from V and 5 bases from J; junction bases left unmatched: 6. The CDR3, as DNA: TGTGCCAGCAGAACCAGCGGGAGACACGAGCAGTACTTC. Its protein is CASRTSGRHEQYF.

This chain links TRBV14 with TRBJ2-7; possibly TRBD2 for D (6 bases). Germline V gives CDR1 SGHDN, CDR2 FVKESK. V shed 5 bases and J shed 0 bases, with 11 bases lying between them. This CDR3 is 14 amino acids long. The chain's CDR3 is CASSSSAGSYEQYF. CDR3 DNA sequence: TGTGCCAGCAGCTCTAGCGCGGGCTCCTACGAGCAGTACTTC. Drawing the rest from reference TRBV14 and TRBJ2-7, the complete variable domain is EAGVTQFPSHSVIEKGQTVTLRCDPISGHDNLYWYRRVMGKEIKFLLHFVKESKQDESGMPNNRFLAERTGGTYSTLKVQPAELEDSGVYFCASSSSAGSYEQYFGPGTRLTVT.

Only a few counts were recorded for this clone. The chain links TRBV27 to TRBJ2-7, with 8 bases that match TRBD2. The germline CDR1 and CDR2 sequences are MNHEY and SMNVEV (reference sequence). The CDR3 spans 14 residues. V shed 6 bases, J shed 3 bases, and the junction held 7 bases outside the gene matches. CDR3 amino acids: CASSAAGEGYEQYF. The CDR3 bases are TGTGCCAGCAGCGCAGCGGGAGAGGGCTACGAGCAGTACTTC.

This clone was picked up a small number of times. V usage is TRBV2 and J usage is TRBJ2-3; D unclear. The V end was cut by 0 bases, the J end by 3 bases, with 10 bases between. The CDR3 consists of 15 residues. Germline loops: CDR1 SNHLY, CDR2 FYNNEI. The CDR3 DNA follows: TGTGCCAGCAGTGAAGCGCAACTTTTTACAGATACGCAGTATTTT. Protein product: CASSEAQLFTDTQYF. Full variable domain (rest looked up from reference TRBV2 and TRBJ2-3): EPEVTQTPSHQVTQMGQEVILRCVPISNHLYFYWYRQILGQKVEFLVSFYNNEISEKSEIFDDQFSVERPDGSNFTLKIRSTKLEDSAMYFCASSEAQLFTDTQYFGPGTRLTVL.

The V and J genes are TRBV28 and TRBJ1-2, with 10 bases identical to TRBD1. CDR1 and CDR2 from the germline V gene are MDHEN and SYDVKM. V shed 5 bases, J shed 8 bases, and the junction held 8 bases outside the gene matches. The CDR3 has 14 residues. The CDR3 coding sequence is TGTGCCAGCAGTGACCGACAGGGGGCGTGGGGCTACACCTTC. Amino acid sequence: CASSDRQGAWGYTF.

This chain links TRBV27 with TRBJ2-1, with 9 nucleotides matching TRBD1. This CDR3 has 15 residues. The germline CDR1 and CDR2 sequences are MNHEY and SMNVEV (reference sequence). The trim removed 3 bases at V and 4 bases at J, leaving 4 bases unmatched. The DNA of the CDR3 is TGTGCCAGCAGTTTCCGGGACAGGGCATACAATGAGCAGTTCTTC. Protein: CASSFRDRAYNEQFF.